The 31 T cell receptor beta chains reported below all come from one sample, sequenced in a study of early stage breast cancer tumors. Using immunoSEQ multiplex PCR, the repertoire was profiled, and TCRdb retains in-frame clones only, with some absent. Found here are about 72,000 clones, under 85% of them singletons; the top ten hold 3.5%. The sample taken for sequencing was blood. These receptors were obtained from a person between 55 and 69 years old with breast cancer.

This clone turned up a few times. This chain joins TRBV11-3 and TRBJ2-2; possibly TRBD1 for D (7 bases). CDR1 and CDR2 from the germline V gene are SGHNT and YENEEA. Deletions cut 5 bases from V and 6 bases from J, with 16 bases between. This CDR3 is 15 amino acids long. This chain's CDR3 is CASSPGGLISGELFF. For the CDR3, the DNA is TGTGCCAGCAGCCCAGGGGGGTTGATCTCCGGGGAGCTGTTTTTT. The full variable domain, rest sourced from reference TRBV11-3 and TRBJ2-2, is EAGVVQSPRYKIIEKKQPVAFWCNPISGHNTLYWYLQNLGQGPELLIRYENEEAVDDSQLPKDRFSAERLKGVDSTLKIQPAELGDSAVYLCASSPGGLISGELFFGEGSRLTVL.

This clone was seen a handful of times. This chain connects TRBV10-3 to TRBJ1-2; TRBD1 is a possible D gene (6 bases). Trimming took 1 base from V and 8 from J, leaving 11 bases between them. This CDR3 has 13 residues. Per germline, CDR1 ENHRY and CDR2 SYGVKD. CDR3 DNA: TGTGCCATCAGTGAGTTAGGAGGGGGAGGCTACACCTTC. This sequence encodes CAISELGGGGYTF.

The CDR3 sequence is CASSPLAGGPNEQFF. CDR3 DNA: TGTGCCAGCAGCCCCCTAGCGGGAGGGCCCAATGAGCAGTTCTTC. The J gene is TRBJ2-1, the V gene TRBV25-1, with 12 bases lining up with TRBD2. Per germline, CDR1 MGHDK and CDR2 SYGVNS. The CDR3 spans 15 residues. The V gene end was trimmed by 6 bases and the J gene end by 6 bases; junction bases not matched to a gene: 6.

The chain couples TRBV28 to TRBJ1-2, with no clear D. Germline V lookup: CDR1 MDHEN, CDR2 SYDVKM. Trimming left V 3 bases short and J 7 bases short, with 9 bases between. This CDR3 comprises 12 residues. The CDR3 DNA follows: TGTGCCAGCAGTTTCGGGATCTTTGGCTACACCTTC. Its translation is CASSFGIFGYTF.

This clone has a single count. The chain couples TRBV28 to TRBJ2-4; 8 positions agree with TRBD2. Germline CDR1 MDHEN, CDR2 SYDVKM. CDR3 length equals 17 residues. Trimming took 6 bases from V and 3 from J; bases not matched to a gene: 13. The CDR3 DNA reads as TGTGCCAGCAGCCCATCACCGGGGGGGGCGGGCAAAAACATTCAGTACTTC. Translating it yields CASSPSPGGAGKNIQYF.

J is TRBJ2-3 and V is TRBV29-1, with a possible D match to TRBD1 (5 bases). The CDR3 covers 14 residues. Trimming pared 2 bases from V and 1 base from J, leaving 10 bases between. Germline CDR1 SQVTM, CDR2 ANQGSEA. As DNA, the CDR3 is TGCAGCGTTGAACAGGGAAGGGGCACAGATACGCAGTATTTT. It is translated as CSVEQGRGTDTQYF.

This clone was seen a few times. The J gene is TRBJ1-4, the V gene TRBV6-5, with D tentatively TRBD1 (5 bases). Germline CDR1 and CDR2: MNHEY and SVGAGI. Trimming shortened V by 5 bases and J by 3 bases, and 13 bases separated the two germline ends. The CDR3 is 15 amino acids. The CDR3 loop reads CASSADRGSNEKLFF. CDR3 coding DNA: TGTGCCAGCAGTGCCGACAGAGGATCTAATGAAAAACTGTTTTTT.

This clone has only one observation. This chain joins TRBV5-4 and TRBJ2-1, with TRBD2 matching over 9 bases. Germline V gives CDR1 SGHNT, CDR2 YYREEE (reference sequence). The CDR3 consists of 13 residues. V lost 10 bases, J lost 7 bases, and 9 bases stayed unmatched. This CDR3 reads CASAVAGVNEQFF. The DNA of the CDR3 is TGTGCCTCTGCGGTAGCGGGAGTGAATGAGCAGTTCTTC.

The rearrangement links TRBV2 to TRBJ1-5, with D uncertain. Trimming removed 5 bases from V and 0 bases from J, with 8 bases in between. The CDR3 sequence is 14 residues long. Germline values: CDR1 SNHLY, CDR2 FYNNEI. This CDR3 reads CASSRDYSNQPQHF. CDR3 nucleotide sequence: TGTGCCAGCAGTCGGGATTATAGCAATCAGCCCCAGCATTTT.

This clone was recorded a few times. This chain uses TRBV6-5 with TRBJ1-5; D not resolved. V was shortened by 0 bases and J by 0 bases, with 6 bases between the two germline ends. The CDR3 runs 15 residues. Germline CDR1 reads MNHEY; CDR2 reads SVGAGI. This chain's CDR3 is CASSYSLGSNQPQHF. As DNA, the CDR3 is TGTGCCAGCAGTTACTCTCTTGGTAGCAATCAGCCCCAGCATTTT.

The chain is built from TRBV5-1 and TRBJ1-6, with D perhaps matching TRBD1 (6 bases). Germline values: CDR1 SGHRS, CDR2 YFSETQ. This CDR3 is 16 amino acids long. V lost 0 bases and J 2 bases, leaving 9 bases between the germline ends. The CDR3 nucleotides are TGCGCCAGCAGCTTGGCCGGGACAACCTATAATTCACCCCTCCACTTT. It translates to CASSLAGTTYNSPLHF.

The chain combines TRBV10-3 with TRBJ2-7; D may be TRBD2 (6 bases). CDR1 is ENHRY and CDR2 is SYGVKD in the germline V gene. Trimming took 10 bases from V and 2 from J, leaving 15 bases between them. The CDR3 contains 13 residues. The CDR3 DNA reads as TGTGCCACCGCCCTGGAGGGAACCTACGAGCAGTACTTC. Protein: CATALEGTYEQYF.

The V call is TRBV29-1, the J call TRBJ1-2, with D hard to call. Trimming cost V 7 bases and J 4 bases, with 13 bases left between them. The CDR3 sequence is 12 residues long. CDR1 is SQVTM, CDR2 ANQGSEA, per germline. The chain's CDR3 is CSASTGTYGYTF. The CDR3 DNA reads as TGCAGCGCTTCGACGGGAACCTATGGCTACACCTTC.

In this sample, this clone turned up a few times. For the CDR3, the DNA is TGTGCCAGCAGCTTAGAAGGCCAGAAGAACTATGGCTACACCTTC. Amino acid sequence: CASSLEGQKNYGYTF. This rearrangement joins TRBV7-8 to TRBJ1-2; no reliable D call. This CDR3 is 15 amino acids long. V was clipped by 1 base and J by 2 bases, with 11 bases between them. Germline CDR1 is SGHVS and CDR2 is FQNEAQ.

In regard to this clone: Other DNA variants within this sample encode the same CDR3. The gene calls are TRBV5-1 and TRBJ1-2, with 7 bases that match TRBD1. Trimming removed 0 bases from V and 4 bases from J; junction bases left unmatched: 3. The germline CDR1 and CDR2 sequences are SGHRS and YFSETQ. The CDR3 sequence is 14 residues long. CDR3 nucleotide sequence: TGCGCCAGCAGCTTGGAGGGGGCAGGCTATGGCTACACCTTC. Its translation: CASSLEGAGYGYTF. The whole variable domain, filled in from reference TRBV5-1 and TRBJ1-2, reads KAGVTQTPRYLIKTRGQQVTLSCSPISGHRSVSWYQQTPGQGLQFLFEYFSETQRNKGNFPGRFSGRQFSNSRSEMNVSTLELGDSALYLCASSLEGAGYGYTFGSGTRLTVV.

This sequence joins TRBV7-2 and TRBJ2-7, with 13 bases aligning to TRBD2. Germline trimming cut 5 bases from V and 5 bases from J; bases unmatched to any gene: 12. The CDR3 extends over 17 amino acids. Germline-derived CDR1 and CDR2 are SGHTA and FQGNSA. CDR3 region: CASSPPWTSGRSHEQYF. CDR3 DNA sequence: TGTGCCAGCAGCCCCCCCTGGACTAGCGGGAGATCCCACGAGCAGTACTTC.

The V and J genes are TRBV5-3 and TRBJ2-5; tentative D call: TRBD1 (6 bases). TRBV5-3 is noted as an ORF with a role that remains uncertain. V lost 0 bases and J lost 5, with 29 bases in between. The CDR3 is 20 amino acids. The CDR3, as DNA: TGTGCCAGAAGCTTGGCCGAATTTTACAGGGAGCACGAAGAGAGCGAGACCCAGTACTTC. Amino acid sequence: CARSLAEFYREHEESETQYF.

The V gene is TRBV19, the J gene TRBJ1-5, with TRBD1 matching 10 bases. CDR1 and CDR2 from the germline V gene are LNHDA and SQIVND (reference sequence). V lost 6 bases and J lost 3; bases outside the gene matches: 5. The CDR3 runs to 15 residues. CDR3 coding DNA: TGTGCCAGTAGGTGGACAGGGGGATCCAATCAGCCCCAGCATTTT. Translated: CASRWTGGSNQPQHF.

The gene calls are TRBV18 and TRBJ2-7; D perhaps matches TRBD1 (6 bases). V lost 3 bases to trimming and J lost 0 bases, with 9 bases between them. The CDR3 covers 14 residues. Germline loops: CDR1 KGHSH, CDR2 LQKENI. The CDR3 coding sequence is TGTGCCAGCTCACCTCAGGGGATCTCCTACGAGCAGTACTTC. This sequence encodes CASSPQGISYEQYF.

This clone was detected a few times. The V call is TRBV18, the J call TRBJ1-1; possibly TRBD1 for D (5 bases). The ends were cut back, 7 bases at V and 4 bases at J, with 13 bases in the middle. This CDR3 is 13 amino acids long. CDR1 is KGHSH, CDR2 LQKENI, per germline. Here the CDR3 reads CASLAGPGTEAFF. CDR3 DNA: TGTGCCAGCTTAGCAGGGCCGGGCACTGAAGCTTTCTTT.

The V call is TRBV4-1, the J call TRBJ2-3; D is uncertain. The CDR3 is 14 residues long. Germline CDR1 is MGHRA and CDR2 is YSYEKL. Trimming took off 1 base at V and 8 bases at J, with 13 bases between the two ends. This CDR3 reads CASSQVPDVVTQYF. The CDR3 DNA follows: TGCGCCAGCAGCCAAGTACCGGATGTTGTTACGCAGTATTTT.

The V gene is TRBV11-3, the J gene TRBJ2-5; 7 bases agree with TRBD1. J was trimmed by 7 bases and V by 4 bases; bases with no gene match: 6. Per germline, CDR1 SGHNT and CDR2 YENEEA. CDR3 size: 13 residues. In nucleotides, the CDR3 is TGTGCCAGCAGCTGGGACAGTCAGGGGACCCAGTACTTC. Translating it yields CASSWDSQGTQYF.

The chain uses TRBV29-1 and TRBJ2-3; TRBD2 matches at 9 bases. V trimming: 1 base; J trimming: 2 bases; junction bases outside the gene matches: 10. In germline, CDR1 is SQVTM, CDR2 ANQGSEA. This CDR3 has 17 amino acids. The chain's CDR3 is CSVEGRGGLGSTDTQYF. CDR3 DNA sequence: TGCAGCGTTGAAGGGCGGGGGGGATTGGGGTCCACAGATACGCAGTATTTT.

This chain joins TRBV28 and TRBJ2-5, with unresolved D. The CDR3 is 12 amino acids. Deletions cut 10 bases from V and 6 bases from J, with 15 bases between. CDR1 is MDHEN and CDR2 is SYDVKM in the germline V gene. As DNA, the CDR3 is TGTGCCACCATTAAGGATTACCAGACCCAGTACTTC. Residues: CATIKDYQTQYF.

The chain couples TRBV19 to TRBJ1-3; no clear D gene. Deletions cut 5 bases from V and 0 bases from J, with 17 bases between. Germline assignment: CDR1 LNHDA and CDR2 SQIVND (reference sequence). This CDR3 region has 17 residues. The CDR3: CASSVTGPLNSGNTIYF. CDR3 bases: TGTGCCAGTAGTGTTACGGGTCCGCTTAACTCTGGAAACACCATATATTTT.

This clone was picked up one time. The V and J genes are TRBV5-1 and TRBJ2-5; TRBD1 agrees at 7 bases. The CDR3 covers 15 residues. Germline V CDR1 and CDR2: SGHRS, YFSETQ. J lost 2 bases, V lost 4 bases, and 8 bases had no gene match. Here the CDR3 DNA reads TGCGCCAGCAGCCCCACGACAGGGCCACAAGAGACCCAGTACTTC. This encodes CASSPTTGPQETQYF.

The V call is TRBV2, the J call TRBJ2-7; 11 positions agree with TRBD1. CDR1 SNHLY and CDR2 FYNNEI come from the germline V gene. The CDR3 is made up of 18 amino acids. J was trimmed by 1 base and V by 7 bases; bases with no gene match: 15. In DNA form, the CDR3 reads TGTGCCAGCAAAACCTGGACAGGGGGCAAGCGGGGTTCCTACGAGCAGTACTTC. Translated, it gives CASKTWTGGKRGSYEQYF.

The chain carries TRBV27 and TRBJ2-1; weak D call: TRBD1 (6 bases). The CDR3 is made up of 16 amino acids. Germline loops: CDR1 MNHEY, CDR2 SMNVEV (reference sequence). V was clipped by 1 base and J by 5 bases, with 15 bases between them. Written as DNA, the CDR3 is TGTGCCAGCAGTTTATACGAGGGGGTCCATGACAATGAGCAGTTCTTC. Protein sequence: CASSLYEGVHDNEQFF.

The V gene is TRBV6-6, the J gene TRBJ1-5; D is perhaps TRBD1 (5 bases). The CDR3 runs to 14 residues. Germline CDR1 and CDR2: MNHNY and SVGAGI (reference sequence). V shed 0 bases and J shed 5 bases, with 8 bases lying between them. CDR3 in amino acids: CASSYSETDQPQHF. CDR3 DNA: TGTGCCAGCAGTTACTCGGAGACAGATCAGCCCCAGCATTTT.

The chain couples TRBV5-1 to TRBJ1-1, with 10 bases that match TRBD1. CDR1 and CDR2 from the germline V gene are SGHRS and YFSETQ. The CDR3 has 15 residues. V lost 8 bases and J lost 4; bases outside the gene matches: 11. CDR3 DNA sequence: TGCGCCAGTATGAAACCGGGACAGGGGCCCACTGAAGCTTTCTTT. Translated, it gives CASMKPGQGPTEAFF. Full variable domain (missing parts from reference TRBV5-1 and TRBJ1-1): KAGVTQTPRYLIKTRGQQVTLSCSPISGHRSVSWYQQTPGQGLQFLFEYFSETQRNKGNFPGRFSGRQFSNSRSEMNVSTLELGDSALYLCASMKPGQGPTEAFFGQGTRLTVV.

The chain joins TRBV28 to TRBJ2-3; D remains unclear. CDR3 size: 14 residues. The V and J ends lost 2 bases and 2 bases respectively, with 8 bases between them. Germline CDR1 and CDR2: MDHEN and SYDVKM. This CDR3 is CASSLRQFTDTQYF. Here the CDR3 DNA reads TGTGCCAGCAGTTTAAGGCAATTCACAGATACGCAGTATTTT.